This passage covers 13 T cell receptor beta chains from one sample sequenced in a study of T cells in Graves' hyperthyroidism and ophthalmopathy. Amplified regions were TCR beta CDR3 sequences from RNA transcripts. The primer set for the first-round RT-PCR of the TCR CDR3 was HTBI. MiXCR, applied by TCRdb to the multiplex PCR reads, yields one record per CDR3 protein. Of 300,000 to 400,000 distinct CDR3 sequences in the sample, 15% to 20% were seen once. Sequencing was done on a sample of blood. These receptors were collected from a woman in her fifties or sixties with Graves' hyperthyroidism.

This clonotype occurred many times. The chain is built from TRBV28 and TRBJ2-5; D uncertain. Germline assignment: CDR1 MDHEN and CDR2 SYDVKM. V was shortened by 1 base and J by 0 bases, with 6 bases between the two germline ends. The length of the CDR3 is 14 residues. CDR3 loop: CASSLYGYQETQYF. In DNA form, the CDR3 reads TGTGCCAGCAGTTTATATGGATACCAAGAGACCCAGTACTTC. Using reference TRBV28 and TRBJ2-5 for the parts outside the CDR3, the full variable domain is DVKVTQSSRYLVKRTGEKVFLECVQDMDHENMFWYRQDPGLGLRLIYFSYDVKMKEKGDIPEGYSVSREKKERFSLILESASTNQTSMYLCASSLYGYQETQYFGPGTRLLVL.

The chain combines TRBV7-2 with TRBJ2-4; 8 bases align to TRBD1. The CDR3 runs 14 residues. The V segment lost 5 bases and the J segment 8 bases; nucleotides outside the gene matches: 8. The germline V gene has CDR1 SGHTA and CDR2 FQGNSA. The CDR3 loop reads CASSPDRAGDIQYF. Here the CDR3 DNA reads TGTGCCAGCAGCCCGGACAGGGCTGGGGACATTCAGTACTTC.

The V and J genes are TRBV6-1 and TRBJ2-3, with D uncertain. The V gene's germline CDR1 is MNHNS and CDR2 SASEGT. The length of the CDR3 is 15 residues. The V end lost 8 bases, the J end lost 0 bases, and 15 bases lay between the germline ends. CDR3: CASSLVTPSTDTQYF. The CDR3 bases are TGTGCCAGCTCACTCGTGACACCTAGCACAGATACGCAGTATTTT.

This clonotype was seen ten or more times. This chain links TRBV9 with TRBJ1-1; a weak D match, TRBD1 (5 bases). Per germline, CDR1 SGDLS and CDR2 YYNGEE. This CDR3 is 13 amino acids long. V was trimmed by 2 bases and J by 3 bases, leaving 8 bases between them. In DNA, the CDR3 is TGTGCCAGCAGCGTTGGGGGTGACACTGAAGCTTTCTTT. Translating it yields CASSVGGDTEAFF.

This clonotype was observed a few times. The chain links TRBV10-3 to TRBJ1-2; D gene uncertain. Germline V CDR1 and CDR2: ENHRY, SYGVKD. This CDR3 region has 11 residues. Trimming shortened V by 2 bases and J by 5 bases, and 3 bases separated the two germline ends. This CDR3 reads CAISEEYGYTF. In DNA, the CDR3 is TGTGCCATCAGTGAGGAGTATGGCTACACCTTC.

Remarks on this clonotype: A much larger clone lies a single base off, so this may be a read error. The chain couples TRBV7-3 to TRBJ2-3, with D unclear. Germline assignment: CDR1 SGHTA and CDR2 FQGTGA. The V gene lost 1 base and the J gene lost 4 bases, with 12 bases spanning the gap. The CDR3 totals 15 residues. The CDR3 DNA reads as TGTGCCAGCAGCTTAATCGGCAGCGAGCCAGATACGCAGTATTTT. Protein: CASSLIGSEPDTQYF.

The chain carries TRBV27 and TRBJ1-2; maybe TRBD1 (6 bases). Germline V gives CDR1 MNHEY, CDR2 SMNVEV (reference sequence). This CDR3 comprises 14 residues. Between the trimmed V and J ends, which lost 5 bases and 0 bases, there was a span of 10 bases. CDR3 sequence (DNA): TGTGCCAGCAGTAAGGGGGGCCCTAACTATGGCTACACCTTC. It codes for CASSKGGPNYGYTF.

In its sample, this clonotype was seen many times. This chain uses TRBV20-1 with TRBJ1-2; a possible D gene is TRBD1 (6 bases). Trimming left V 3 bases short and J 4 bases short, with 9 bases between. This CDR3 contains 12 residues. The germline gives CDR1 DFQATT, CDR2 SNEGSKA (reference sequence). CDR3 protein: CSARGHLYGYTF. The CDR3 region has the DNA TGCAGTGCTAGGGGACACCTCTATGGCTACACCTTC.

The chain is built from TRBV7-9 and TRBJ2-7; tentative D call: TRBD1 (5 bases). The germline V and J ends were trimmed by 1 base and 12 bases, with 13 bases remaining between them. CDR1 and CDR2 from the germline V gene are SEHNR and FQNEAQ (reference sequence). The CDR3 has 12 amino acids. The CDR3 loop reads CASSLEGAEWYF. The CDR3 DNA is TGTGCCAGCAGCTTAGAAGGGGCCGAGTGGTACTTC.

This clonotype was seen a few times. Germline is not matched at one junction end, which may reflect a read error. V and J are TRBV7-7 and TRBJ2-1; no clear D. Looked up from germline, CDR1 is SSHAT and CDR2 is FNYEAQ (reference sequence). The CDR3 has 12 amino acids. The CDR3 spells CASSDGRNEQFF. The CDR3 DNA sequence: TGTGCTAGCAGCGACGGGCGGAATGAGCAGTTCTTC.

To note about this clonotype: A junction boundary mismatches the germline segment, possibly from a read error. This chain links TRBV12-3 or TRBV12-4 with TRBJ1-2, with TRBD1 identical over 9 bases. The CDR3 is made up of 13 amino acids. CDR3 amino acids: CANSSTGGNGYTF. For the CDR3, the DNA is TGTGCCAACAGTTCCACAGGGGGCAATGGCTACACCTTC.

This clonotype came up a few times. V usage is TRBV7-2 and J usage is TRBJ2-5; TRBD2 matches 10 bases. The CDR3 length is 16 residues. Germline CDR1 and CDR2: SGHTA and FQGNSA. Trimming removed 1 base from V and 4 bases from J; junction bases left unmatched: 6. The CDR3 sequence is CASSLDLAGVRETQYF. The CDR3, as DNA: TGTGCCAGCAGCTTAGATCTAGCGGGGGTTCGAGAGACCCAGTACTTC.

This clonotype came up many times. This chain joins TRBV19 and TRBJ1-1; D not certain. Germline V gene sequence: CDR1 LNHDA, CDR2 SQIVND (reference sequence). Between the trimmed V and J ends, which lost 7 bases and 3 bases, there was a span of 9 bases. The CDR3 covers 12 residues. The CDR3 protein is CASTSLHTEAFF. CDR3 DNA sequence: TGTGCCAGTACAAGCCTACACACTGAAGCTTTCTTT.